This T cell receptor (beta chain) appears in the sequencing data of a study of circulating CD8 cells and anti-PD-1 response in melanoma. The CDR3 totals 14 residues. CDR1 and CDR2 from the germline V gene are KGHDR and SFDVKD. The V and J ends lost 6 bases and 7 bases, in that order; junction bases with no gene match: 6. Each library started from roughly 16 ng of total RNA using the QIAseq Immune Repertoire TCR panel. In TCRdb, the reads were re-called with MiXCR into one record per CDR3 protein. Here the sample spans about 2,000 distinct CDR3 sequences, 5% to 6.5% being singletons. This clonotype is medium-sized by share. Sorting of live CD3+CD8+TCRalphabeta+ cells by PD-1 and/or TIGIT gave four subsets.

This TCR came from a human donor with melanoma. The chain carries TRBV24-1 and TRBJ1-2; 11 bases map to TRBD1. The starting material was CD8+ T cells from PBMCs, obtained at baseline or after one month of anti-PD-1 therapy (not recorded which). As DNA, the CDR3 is TGTGCCACCAGTCCGGGACAGGGGGTCGGTGGCTACACCTTC. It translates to CATSPGQGVGGYTF.